The clone carrying this T cell receptor beta chain was counted only a few times. Its cognate antigen is unknown. The record originates from a study of human T cells and chemical hapten exposure. General study results and limits: As the donors had alopecia, their immune response may differ from healthy people's.

The germline V gene encodes CDR1 SQVTM and CDR2 ANQGSEA. The CDR3 has 14 residues. Deletions cut 0 bases from V and 5 bases from J, with 10 bases between. Sample time point: patch test 1, 2 weeks after DPC sensitization. Treatment described: therapeutic diphenylcyclopropenone sensitization with weekly scalp DPC. The study used a library that attached unique molecular identifiers to individual cDNA molecules. Each CDR3 protein gets one entry after TCRdb re-called the RACE reads with MiXCR. The table includes about 120,000 distinct CDR3 sequences, roughly 15% detected once. The clonotype was recovered from a man in his late teens or twenties with alopecia areata. Some clones in this sample may be carry-over from other donors' samples. The rearrangement joins TRBV29-1 to TRBJ2-2; D unclear. This specimen consisted of whole blood, obtained in connection with sensitization to the hapten diphenylcyclopropenone (DPC). The DNA of the CDR3 is TGCAGCGTTGAAGATCTTACCTCAACCGGGGAGCTGTTTTTT. Its translation is CSVEDLTSTGELFF.